The following is a T cell receptor beta chain sequence with its context. Its antigen is undetermined. This record comes from a study of a mutant IDH1 vaccine in newly diagnosed glioma. Study-wide context: Treated patients had a mean age of about 44 years and a sex split that was around 60% male and 37.5% female. Former treatment meant radiotherapy, temozolomide, or both; the majority had gotten both. Findings of the study overall: Immune responses induced by vaccination arose in around 93% of the patients. Pseudoprogression appears to have had no connection to changes in top peripheral T cell clonotypes.

The data were produced by immunoSEQ multiplex PCR, yet TCRdb's version contains in-frame clones alone and is incomplete. Altogether over 45,000 clones are present, 75% to 95% being singletons, with the ten largest covering 2.6%. Described time point: baseline, week 1 (first vaccination visit). Treatment in this sample: pre-vaccination baseline after standard-of-care therapy. Looked up from germline, CDR1 is SEHNR and CDR2 is FQNEAQ (reference sequence). V trimming: 5 bases; J trimming: 0 bases; junction bases outside the gene matches: 3. The CDR3 is 14 residues long. The TCR was taken from a man aged 50-60 years with glioma. The chain employs TRBV7-9 and TRBJ1-1; 7 bases agree with TRBD1. The source was PBMCs, collected from a glioma patient treated with radiotherapy, temozolomide or both. CDR3 nucleotides: TGTGCCAGCAGCCCCGGACAGGTGAACACTGAAGCTTTCTTT. This translates into CASSPGQVNTEAFF.